The 9 T cell receptor beta chains in this list originate from one sample, sequenced in a study of OX40 agonist ivuxolimab in advanced cancers. Clones were read by immunoSEQ multiplex PCR, and TCRdb kept only the in-frame ones, dropping some. Found here are about 130,000 clones, roughly 92% of them singletons; the top ten hold around 0.84%. The sample was CD4+ or CD8+ T cells sorted from blood, taken in a trial of the OX40 agonist ivuxolimab. These receptors were collected from an adult with an advanced solid tumor such as melanoma, head and neck, liver or kidney cancer.

The J gene is TRBJ2-5, the V gene TRBV9, with 7 bases that match TRBD1. This CDR3 has 19 residues. V was clipped by 3 bases and J by 0 bases; unmatched bases: 17. Germline V CDR1 and CDR2: SGDLS, YYNGEE. CDR3 residues: CASSASTTRGPVDQETQYF. CDR3 nucleotides: TGTGCCAGCAGCGCCAGCACCACAAGGGGGCCGGTTGACCAAGAGACCCAGTACTTC.

The rearrangement joins TRBV9 to TRBJ2-5, with 8 bases fitting TRBD2. Germline V gives CDR1 SGDLS, CDR2 YYNGEE. The V segment lost 3 bases and the J segment 3 bases; nucleotides outside the gene matches: 19. The CDR3 has 19 amino acids. The CDR3 here is CASSAIEALPGLGEETQYF. The CDR3 DNA is TGTGCCAGCAGCGCGATAGAAGCCCTGCCGGGACTAGGGGAAGAGACCCAGTACTTC.

The chain is built from TRBV18 and TRBJ2-7; 9 bases align to TRBD1. CDR1 KGHSH and CDR2 LQKENI come from the germline V gene. After removal of 4 bases from V and 6 bases from J, the junction contained 4 bases not matched to a gene. The CDR3 length is 13 residues. In DNA form, the CDR3 reads TGTGCCAGCTCACGCGACAGGGGGATCGAGCAGTACTTC. It specifies CASSRDRGIEQYF.

The V call is TRBV19, the J call TRBJ1-1; D ambiguous. Between the trimmed V and J ends, which lost 5 bases and 0 bases, there was a span of 19 bases. The germline V gene encodes CDR1 LNHDA and CDR2 SQIVND (reference sequence). The CDR3 runs 17 residues. CDR3 loop: CASSYLAAVGLNTEAFF. The CDR3 DNA reads TGTGCCAGTAGTTACCTAGCCGCCGTTGGCCTGAACACTGAAGCTTTCTTT.

The chain recombines TRBV5-1 with TRBJ2-1; the D gene could be TRBD1 or TRBD2 (7 bases each). The CDR3 sequence is 14 residues long. The V gene lost 3 bases and the J gene lost 5 bases, with 12 bases spanning the gap. Germline CDR1 is SGHRS and CDR2 is YFSETQ. The CDR3 DNA sequence: TGCGCCAGCAGCTCGCAGGGGGGGCACAATGAGCAGTTCTTC. It is translated as CASSSQGGHNEQFF.

The V and J genes are TRBV7-9 and TRBJ1-6; perhaps TRBD1 as D (6 bases). CDR3 length: 15 amino acids. The germline gives CDR1 SEHNR, CDR2 FQNEAQ (reference sequence). The V and J ends lost 2 bases and 8 bases respectively, with 13 bases between them. CDR3 region: CASSLSGAADSPLHF. In DNA, the CDR3 is TGTGCCAGCAGCTTATCAGGGGCGGCTGATTCACCCCTCCACTTT.

This clone appeared once. The CDR3 sequence: CASSLGQINEKLFF. The CDR3 DNA follows: TGTGCCAGCAGCTTAGGACAGATTAATGAAAAACTGTTTTTT. The chain employs TRBV7-9 and TRBJ1-4, with D maybe TRBD1 (5 bases). The V gene lost 1 base and the J gene lost 4 bases, with 7 bases spanning the gap. The CDR3 loop spans 14 amino acids. CDR1 SEHNR and CDR2 FQNEAQ come from the germline V gene (reference sequence).

The chain has TRBV9 and TRBJ2-5; 11 positions match TRBD2. The J call is uncertain, as TRBJ2-7 better fits the DNA end. Germline V CDR1 and CDR2: SGDLS, YYNGEE. The CDR3 contains 18 residues. CDR3 sequence: CASSVAPQLAGVPYEQYF. The CDR3, as DNA: TGTGCCAGCAGCGTAGCCCCCCAACTAGCGGGAGTCCCCTACGAGCAGTACTTC.

The rearrangement links TRBV28 to TRBJ1-3, with a possible D match to TRBD1 (6 bases). The CDR3 spans 13 residues. Germline V CDR1 and CDR2: MDHEN, SYDVKM. The V and J ends lost 9 bases and 0 bases respectively, with 9 bases between them. CDR3 region: CASWTDSGNTIYF. CDR3 in DNA: TGTGCCAGTTGGACAGACTCTGGAAACACCATATATTTT.